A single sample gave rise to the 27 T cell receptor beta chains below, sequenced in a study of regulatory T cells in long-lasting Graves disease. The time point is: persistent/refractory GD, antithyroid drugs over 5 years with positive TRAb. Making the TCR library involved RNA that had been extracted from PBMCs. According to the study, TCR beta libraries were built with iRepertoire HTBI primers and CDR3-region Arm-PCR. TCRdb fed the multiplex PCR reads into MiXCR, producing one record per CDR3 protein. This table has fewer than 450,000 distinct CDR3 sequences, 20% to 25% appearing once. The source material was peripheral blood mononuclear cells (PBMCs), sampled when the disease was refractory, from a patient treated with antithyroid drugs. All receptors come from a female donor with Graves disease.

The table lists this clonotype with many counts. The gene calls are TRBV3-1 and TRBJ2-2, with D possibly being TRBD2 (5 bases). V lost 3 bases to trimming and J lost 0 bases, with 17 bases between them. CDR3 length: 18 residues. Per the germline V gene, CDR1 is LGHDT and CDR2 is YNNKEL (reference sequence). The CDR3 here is CASSQAGGLYANTGELFF. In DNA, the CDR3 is TGTGCCAGCAGCCAGGCAGGCGGACTGTACGCGAACACCGGGGAGCTGTTTTTT.

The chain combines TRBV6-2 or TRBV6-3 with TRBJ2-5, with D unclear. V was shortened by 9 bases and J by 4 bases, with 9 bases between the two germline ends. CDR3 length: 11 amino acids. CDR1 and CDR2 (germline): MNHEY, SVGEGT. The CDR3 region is CASSGPETQYF. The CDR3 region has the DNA TGTGCCAGTTCCGGGCCAGAGACCCAGTACTTC.

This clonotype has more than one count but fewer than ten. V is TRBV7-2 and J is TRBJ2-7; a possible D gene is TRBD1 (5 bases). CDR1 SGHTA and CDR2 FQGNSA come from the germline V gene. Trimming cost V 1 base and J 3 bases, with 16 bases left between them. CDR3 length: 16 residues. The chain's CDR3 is CASSLGRFGRDYEQYF. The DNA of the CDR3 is TGTGCCAGCAGCTTAGGCCGGTTCGGCAGGGACTACGAGCAGTACTTC.

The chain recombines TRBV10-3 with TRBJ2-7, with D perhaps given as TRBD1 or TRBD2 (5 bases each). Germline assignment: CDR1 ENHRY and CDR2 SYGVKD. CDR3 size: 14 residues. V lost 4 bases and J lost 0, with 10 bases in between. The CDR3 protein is CAISAGTPSYEQYF. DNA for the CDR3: TGTGCCATCAGTGCAGGGACCCCCTCCTACGAGCAGTACTTC.

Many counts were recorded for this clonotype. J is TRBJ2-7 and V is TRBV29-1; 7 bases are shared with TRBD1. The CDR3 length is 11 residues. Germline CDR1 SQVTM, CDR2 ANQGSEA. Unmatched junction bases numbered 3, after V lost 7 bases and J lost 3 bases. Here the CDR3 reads CSAGTVYEQYF. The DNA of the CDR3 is TGCAGCGCCGGGACAGTCTACGAGCAGTACTTC.

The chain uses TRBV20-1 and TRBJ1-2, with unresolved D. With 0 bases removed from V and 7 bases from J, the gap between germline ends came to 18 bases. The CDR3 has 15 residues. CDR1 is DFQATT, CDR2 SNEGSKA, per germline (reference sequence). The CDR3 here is CSARDQGLERPGYTF. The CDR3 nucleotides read TGCAGTGCTAGAGATCAAGGGCTAGAGCGTCCTGGCTACACCTTC.

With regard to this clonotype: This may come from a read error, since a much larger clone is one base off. The CDR3 loop reads CTSSLEGGIYEQYF. CDR3 coding DNA: TGTACCAGCAGCTTAGAGGGAGGCATCTACGAGCAGTACTTC. The rearrangement uses TRBV13 and TRBJ2-7, with D perhaps TRBD2 (6 bases). Germline lookup yields CDR1 PRHDT and CDR2 FYEKMQ (reference sequence). The CDR3 is 14 residues long.

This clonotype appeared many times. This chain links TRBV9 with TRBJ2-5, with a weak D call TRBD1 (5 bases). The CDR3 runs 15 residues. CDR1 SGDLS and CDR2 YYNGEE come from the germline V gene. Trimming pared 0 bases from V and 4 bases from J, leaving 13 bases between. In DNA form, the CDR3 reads TGTGCCAGCAGCGTAGACAGGTCGGAAGCAGAGACCCAGTACTTC. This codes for CASSVDRSEAETQYF.

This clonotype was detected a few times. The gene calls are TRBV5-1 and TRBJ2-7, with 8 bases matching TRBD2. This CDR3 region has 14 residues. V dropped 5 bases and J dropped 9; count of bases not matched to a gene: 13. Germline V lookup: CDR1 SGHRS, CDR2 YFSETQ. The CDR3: CASSPASGSNGQYF. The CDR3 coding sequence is TGCGCCAGCAGTCCAGCCAGCGGGAGTAATGGGCAGTACTTC.

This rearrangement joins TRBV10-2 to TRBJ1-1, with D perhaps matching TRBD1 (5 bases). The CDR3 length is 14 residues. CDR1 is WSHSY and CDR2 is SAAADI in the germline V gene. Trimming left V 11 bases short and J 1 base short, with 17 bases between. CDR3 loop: CASEPGRGNTEAFF. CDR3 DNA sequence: TGCGCCTCTGAGCCGGGACGGGGGAACACTGAAGCTTTCTTT.

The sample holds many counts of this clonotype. The CDR3 DNA reads as TGCAGTGCTGGAGGGGGGGAGACGGAGACCCAGTACTTC. It specifies CSAGGGETETQYF. V usage is TRBV20-1 and J usage is TRBJ2-5; TRBD2 is a possible D gene (7 bases). Per germline, CDR1 DFQATT and CDR2 SNEGSKA (reference sequence). With 5 bases removed from V and 5 bases from J, the gap between germline ends came to 15 bases. CDR3 length equals 13 residues.

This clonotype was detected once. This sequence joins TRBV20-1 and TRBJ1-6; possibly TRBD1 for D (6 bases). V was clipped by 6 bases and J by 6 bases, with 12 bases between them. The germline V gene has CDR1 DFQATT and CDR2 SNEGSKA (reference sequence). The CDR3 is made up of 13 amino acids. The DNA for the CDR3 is TGCAGTGCCGGGGCAGGGGCTAATTCACCCCTCCACTTT. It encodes CSAGAGANSPLHF.

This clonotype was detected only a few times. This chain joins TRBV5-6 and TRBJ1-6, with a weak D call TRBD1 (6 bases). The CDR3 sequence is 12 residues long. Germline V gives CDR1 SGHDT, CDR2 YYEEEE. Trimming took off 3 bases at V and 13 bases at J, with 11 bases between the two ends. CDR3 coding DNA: TGTGCCAGCAGCTCGACGGACAGTCCCCTCCACTTT. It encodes CASSSTDSPLHF. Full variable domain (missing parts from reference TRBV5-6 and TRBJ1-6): DAGVTQSPTHLIKTRGQQVTLRCSPKSGHDTVSWYQQALGQGPQFIFQYYEEEERQRGNFPDRFSGHQFPNYSSELNVNALLLGDSALYLCASSSTDSPLHFGNGTRLTVT.

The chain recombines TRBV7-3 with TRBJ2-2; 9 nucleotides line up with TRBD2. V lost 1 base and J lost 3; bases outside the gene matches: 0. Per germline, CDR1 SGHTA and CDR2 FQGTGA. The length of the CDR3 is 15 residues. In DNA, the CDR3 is TGTGCCAGCAGCTTAAGCGGGAGGGACACCGGGGAGCTGTTTTTT. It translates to CASSLSGRDTGELFF.

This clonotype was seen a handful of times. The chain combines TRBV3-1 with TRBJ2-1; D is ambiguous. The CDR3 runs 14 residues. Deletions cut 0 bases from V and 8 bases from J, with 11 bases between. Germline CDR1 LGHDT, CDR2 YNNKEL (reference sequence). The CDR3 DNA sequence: TGTGCCAGCAGCCAAGATTTTAGCTTCGATGAGCAGTTCTTC. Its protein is CASSQDFSFDEQFF.

CDR3 sequence: CASSQNRGAGELFF. In nucleotides, the CDR3 is TGCGCCAGCAGCCAGAACAGGGGGGCCGGGGAGCTGTTTTTT. The chain employs TRBV4-3 and TRBJ2-2; 8 positions agree with TRBD1. Germline CDR1 reads LGHNA; CDR2 reads YSLEER. This CDR3 comprises 14 residues. V lost 3 bases and J lost 6; bases outside the gene matches: 3.

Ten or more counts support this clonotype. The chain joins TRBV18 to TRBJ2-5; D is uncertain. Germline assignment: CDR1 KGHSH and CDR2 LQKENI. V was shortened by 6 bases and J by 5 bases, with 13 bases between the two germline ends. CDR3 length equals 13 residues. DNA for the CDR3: TGTGCCAGCTCCGTATTCTTAGGGGAGACCCAGTACTTC. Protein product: CASSVFLGETQYF.

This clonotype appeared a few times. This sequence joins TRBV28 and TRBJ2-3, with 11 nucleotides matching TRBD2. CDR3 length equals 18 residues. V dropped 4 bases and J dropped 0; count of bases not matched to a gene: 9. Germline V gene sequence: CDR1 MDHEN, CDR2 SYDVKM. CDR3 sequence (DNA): TGTGCCAGCAGTTCTCGCTGGACTAGCGGGCCTAGCACAGATACGCAGTATTTT. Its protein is CASSSRWTSGPSTDTQYF.

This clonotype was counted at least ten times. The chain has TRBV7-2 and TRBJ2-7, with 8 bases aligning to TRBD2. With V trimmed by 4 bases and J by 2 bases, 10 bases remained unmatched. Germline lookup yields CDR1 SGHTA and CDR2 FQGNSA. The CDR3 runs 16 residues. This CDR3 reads CASSWSSGTPPYEQYF. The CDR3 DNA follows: TGTGCCAGCAGCTGGAGTAGCGGGACCCCCCCCTACGAGCAGTACTTC.

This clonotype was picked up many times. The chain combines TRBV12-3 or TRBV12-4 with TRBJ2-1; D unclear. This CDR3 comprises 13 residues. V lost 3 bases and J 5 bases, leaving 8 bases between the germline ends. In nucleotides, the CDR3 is TGTGCCAGCAGTTTCAGACTTCACAATGAGCAGTTCTTC. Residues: CASSFRLHNEQFF.

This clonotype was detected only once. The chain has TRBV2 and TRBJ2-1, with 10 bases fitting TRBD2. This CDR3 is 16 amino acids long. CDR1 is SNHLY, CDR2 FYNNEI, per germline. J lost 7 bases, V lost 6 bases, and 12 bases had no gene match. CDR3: CASRRLASGSKNEQFF. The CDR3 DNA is TGTGCCAGCAGGCGGCTGGCTAGCGGGAGTAAGAATGAGCAGTTCTTC. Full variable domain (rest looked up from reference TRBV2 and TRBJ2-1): EPEVTQTPSHQVTQMGQEVILRCVPISNHLYFYWYRQILGQKVEFLVSFYNNEISEKSEIFDDQFSVERPDGSNFTLKIRSTKLEDSAMYFCASRRLASGSKNEQFFGPGTRLTVL.

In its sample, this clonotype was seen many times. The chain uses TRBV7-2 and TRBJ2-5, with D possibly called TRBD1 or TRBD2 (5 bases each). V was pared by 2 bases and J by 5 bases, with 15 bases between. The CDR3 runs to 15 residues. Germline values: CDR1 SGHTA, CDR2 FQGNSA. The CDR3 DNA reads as TGTGCCAGCAGCTTATTCGGGGCGCACGGGGAGACCCAGTACTTC. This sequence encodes CASSLFGAHGETQYF.

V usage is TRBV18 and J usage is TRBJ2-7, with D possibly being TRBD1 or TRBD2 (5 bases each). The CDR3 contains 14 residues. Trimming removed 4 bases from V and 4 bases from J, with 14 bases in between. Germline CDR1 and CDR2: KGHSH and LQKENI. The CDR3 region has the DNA TGTGCCAGCTCACTCGGGGCGGGCGGATACGAGCAGTACTTC. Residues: CASSLGAGGYEQYF.

The DNA for the CDR3 is TGCAGTGCTAGAGTCCCGGCCACTGAAGCTTTCTTT. Its protein product is CSARVPATEAFF. The V and J genes are TRBV20-1 and TRBJ1-1, with unresolved D. CDR3 length: 12 amino acids. Germline V gene sequence: CDR1 DFQATT, CDR2 SNEGSKA (reference sequence). V lost 1 base and J 4 bases, leaving 7 bases between the germline ends.

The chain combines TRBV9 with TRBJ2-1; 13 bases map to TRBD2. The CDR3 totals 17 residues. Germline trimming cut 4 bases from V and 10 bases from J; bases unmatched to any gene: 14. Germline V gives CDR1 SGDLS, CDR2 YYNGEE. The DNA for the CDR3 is TGTGCCAGCAGCCCCCAACAGGGACTAGCGGGATCGGAAGAGCAGTTCTTC. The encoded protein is CASSPQQGLAGSEEQFF.

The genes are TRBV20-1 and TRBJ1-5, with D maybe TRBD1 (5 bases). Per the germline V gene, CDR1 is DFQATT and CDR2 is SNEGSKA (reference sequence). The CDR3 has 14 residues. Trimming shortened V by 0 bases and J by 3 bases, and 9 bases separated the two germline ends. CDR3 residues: CSAREAGINQPQHF. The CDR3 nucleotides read TGCAGTGCTAGAGAGGCAGGGATCAATCAGCCCCAGCATTTT.

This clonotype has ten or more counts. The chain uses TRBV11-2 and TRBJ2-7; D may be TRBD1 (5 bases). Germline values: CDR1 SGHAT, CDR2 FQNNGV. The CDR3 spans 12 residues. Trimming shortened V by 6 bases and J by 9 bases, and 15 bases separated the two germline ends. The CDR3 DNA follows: TGTGCCAGCAGACTCACAGGACCCGGGCAGTACTTC. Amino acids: CASRLTGPGQYF.